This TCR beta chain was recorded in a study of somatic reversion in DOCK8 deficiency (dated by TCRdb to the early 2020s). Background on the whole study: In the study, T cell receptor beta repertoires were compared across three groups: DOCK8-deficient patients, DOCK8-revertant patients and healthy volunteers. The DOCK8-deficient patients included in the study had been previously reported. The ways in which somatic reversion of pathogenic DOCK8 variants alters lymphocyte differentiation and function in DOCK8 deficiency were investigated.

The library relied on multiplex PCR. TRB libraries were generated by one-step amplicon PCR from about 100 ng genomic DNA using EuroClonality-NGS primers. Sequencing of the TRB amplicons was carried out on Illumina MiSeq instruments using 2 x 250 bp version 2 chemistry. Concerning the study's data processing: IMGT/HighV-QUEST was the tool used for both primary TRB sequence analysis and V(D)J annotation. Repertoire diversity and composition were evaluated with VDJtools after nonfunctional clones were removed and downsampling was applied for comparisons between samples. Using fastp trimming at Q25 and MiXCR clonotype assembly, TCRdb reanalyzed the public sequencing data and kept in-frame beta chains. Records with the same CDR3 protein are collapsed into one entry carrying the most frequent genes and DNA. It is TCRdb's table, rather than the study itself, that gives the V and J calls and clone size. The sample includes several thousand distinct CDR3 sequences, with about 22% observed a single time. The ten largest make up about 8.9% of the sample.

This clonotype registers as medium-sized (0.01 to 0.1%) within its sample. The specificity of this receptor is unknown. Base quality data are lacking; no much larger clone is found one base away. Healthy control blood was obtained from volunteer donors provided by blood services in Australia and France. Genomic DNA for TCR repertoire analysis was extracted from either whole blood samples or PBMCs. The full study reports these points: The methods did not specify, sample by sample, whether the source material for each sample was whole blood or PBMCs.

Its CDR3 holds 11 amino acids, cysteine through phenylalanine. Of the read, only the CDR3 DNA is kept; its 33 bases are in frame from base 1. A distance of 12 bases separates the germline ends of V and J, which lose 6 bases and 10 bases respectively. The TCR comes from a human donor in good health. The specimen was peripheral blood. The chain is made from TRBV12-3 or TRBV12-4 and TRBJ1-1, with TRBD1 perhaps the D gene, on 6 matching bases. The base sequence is TGTGCCAGCAGCACGGGGGGCGCAGCTTTCTTT. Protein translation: CASSTGGAAFF.